This T cell receptor (beta chain) was recorded in a study of long-term antiretroviral therapy in people with HIV. Looking at the study overall: Samples from the earliest time points predate the 2015 immediate-ART recommendation by about a decade. Study outcomes and limitations: Diversity rose after ART but stayed below transplant donor controls.

In regard to this clone: Its target is unknown.

They ran version v3.0 of the immunoSEQ assay at survey level. TCRdb's table, derived via immunoSEQ multiplex PCR, lists solely in-frame clones and lacks some. The sample lists about 21,000 clones; roughly 85% were seen once. Germline V gene data show CDR1 as SNHLY and CDR2 as FYNNEI. The length of the CDR3 is 13 residues. After removal of 5 bases from V and 4 bases from J, the junction contained 4 bases not matched to a gene. The chain is built from TRBV2 and TRBJ1-2, with 7 nucleotides matching TRBD1. This specimen consisted of unsorted PBMCs, obtained at the start of antiretroviral therapy. This TCR was sampled from a man aged 45-60 years with HIV. The CDR3, as DNA: TGTGCCAGCAGTCCCAGGGACAGCTATGGCTACACCTTC. The encoded protein is CASSPRDSYGYTF.